This T cell receptor beta chain was retrieved from a study of coeliac disease. For the study at large: Without high-resolution HLA typing, biased TRBV7-2 usage was examined as a proof of principle.

Turning to this clone: What it binds is unknown.

Sequencing was performed with immunoSEQ multiplex PCR; in TCRdb, only in-frame clones are kept and a portion is missing. The sample carries several thousand clones, approximately 66% recorded once. Study results and caveats: Control samples showed higher TRB and TRG clonality than intraepithelial and lamina propria samples in active celiac disease.

Trimming cost V 4 bases and J 2 bases, with 17 bases left between them. From germline, CDR1 is SGHVS and CDR2 FQNEAQ. The CDR3 covers 16 residues. The TCR sequence derives from a young woman with active celiac disease. The sequenced sample consisted of intraepithelial lymphocytes from the gut. This sequence joins TRBV7-8 and TRBJ2-5; D might be TRBD1 (6 bases). The CDR3 sequence: CASSSLRWGTQETQYF. CDR3 DNA: TGTGCCAGCAGCTCCCTCCGGTGGGGGACACAAGAGACCCAGTACTTC.